Presented here are 21 T cell receptor beta chains from one specimen sequenced in a study of regulatory T cells in long-lasting Graves disease. Documented time point: newly diagnosed GD, antithyroid drugs for less than 3 months. TCR sequences were obtained from RNA taken from PBMCs. Building the TCR beta libraries relied on iRepertoire HTBI primers, and CDR3 regions underwent Arm-PCR. TCRdb used MiXCR to reprocess the multiplex PCR reads, holding one entry per CDR3 protein. The data contain a few hundred thousand distinct CDR3 sequences, approximately 12% of them singletons. This sample was also put to use in a study of T cells in Graves' hyperthyroidism and ophthalmopathy.

This material consisted of peripheral blood mononuclear cells (PBMCs), taken at new diagnosis, from a patient treated with antithyroid drugs. The origin of the receptors is a young woman with Graves disease.

This clonotype has more than one count but fewer than ten. The chain employs TRBV6-2 or TRBV6-3 and TRBJ2-1; no firm D call. The CDR3 covers 14 residues. Germline CDR1 MNHEY, CDR2 SVGEGT. V was cut by 0 bases and J by 2 bases, with 5 bases left in between. The CDR3 reads CASSYSLTYNEQFF. CDR3 sequence (DNA): TGTGCCAGCAGTTACTCGCTTACCTACAATGAGCAGTTCTTC.

This clonotype was seen ten or more times. The genes are TRBV20-1 and TRBJ2-1; D gene unclear. From germline, CDR1 is DFQATT and CDR2 SNEGSKA (reference sequence). V lost 6 bases and J lost 4, with 19 bases in between. The CDR3 runs 15 residues. The CDR3 nucleotides are TGCAGTGCCCCTTCCTCGGGCACAGTTTACAATGAGCAGTTCTTC. It codes for CSAPSSGTVYNEQFF.

CDR3 residues: CASSLDFPLTDRARYTF. The CDR3 DNA sequence: TGCGCCAGCAGCTTGGATTTTCCACTCACGGACAGGGCCCGCTACACCTTC. The rearrangement uses TRBV5-1 and TRBJ1-2; 8 positions agree with TRBD1. Looked up from germline, CDR1 is SGHRS and CDR2 is YFSETQ. The CDR3 totals 17 residues. V lost 0 bases and J lost 9; bases outside the gene matches: 16.

This clonotype was detected a few times. A single base separates this from a much larger clone, so it may be a read error. V usage is TRBV7-9 and J usage is TRBJ1-1, with D possibly TRBD1 on 6 matching bases. Trimming cost V 7 bases and J 1 base, with 13 bases left between them. The CDR3 has 14 residues. Per the germline V gene, CDR1 is SEHNR and CDR2 is FQNEAQ (reference sequence). The CDR3 region is CASNFTGSNTEAFF. As DNA, the CDR3 is TGTGCCAGCAACTTCACAGGGTCGAACACTGAAGCTTTCTTT.

V and J are TRBV5-1 and TRBJ2-5; D possibly corresponds to TRBD1 (5 bases). Germline V gives CDR1 SGHRS, CDR2 YFSETQ. This CDR3 has 13 amino acids. Trimming took off 4 bases at V and 5 bases at J, with 12 bases between the two ends. CDR3 sequence (DNA): TGCGCCAGCAGCCATTTGCCAGGGGAGACCCAGTACTTC. It is translated as CASSHLPGETQYF.

This clonotype was recorded many times. The V call is TRBV28, the J call TRBJ1-5; D is ambiguous. The V gene's germline CDR1 is MDHEN and CDR2 SYDVKM. Trimming removed 5 bases from V and 9 bases from J, with 8 bases in between. The CDR3 spans 11 residues. The CDR3 nucleotides read TGTGCCAGCAGTCTCTCCGGGCCCCAGCATTTT. Protein product: CASSLSGPQHF.

This clonotype was seen once. The V call is TRBV4-2, the J call TRBJ1-6, with D perhaps matching TRBD1 (6 bases). This CDR3 comprises 15 residues. Germline CDR1 and CDR2: LGHNA and YNFKEQ. V lost 1 base and J 7 bases, leaving 11 bases between the germline ends. The DNA for the CDR3 is TGTGCCAGCAGCCAAGCCGGGGGCGCGAATTCACCCCTCCACTTT. It is translated as CASSQAGGANSPLHF.

This clonotype occurred many times. This chain links TRBV13 with TRBJ2-1, with 7 positions matching TRBD1. Germline loops: CDR1 PRHDT, CDR2 FYEKMQ (reference sequence). The CDR3 runs 16 residues. The J segment lost 3 bases and the V segment lost 4 bases, leaving 9 bases of the junction unmatched. For the CDR3, the DNA is TGTGCCAGCAGCTCCCCGGAGAACAGGGGCTACAATGAGCAGTTCTTC. This codes for CASSSPENRGYNEQFF.

This clonotype was seen ten or more times. V is TRBV12-5 and J is TRBJ2-1, with 8 bases lining up with TRBD2. The V segment lost 0 bases and the J segment 4 bases; nucleotides outside the gene matches: 5. Germline V gene lookup returns CDR1 LGHNT and CDR2 FRNRAP. The CDR3 length is 16 residues. The CDR3: CASGLVQTSGYNEQFF. Here the CDR3 DNA reads TGTGCTAGTGGTTTGGTACAAACTAGCGGATACAATGAGCAGTTCTTC. Combining the CDR3 with reference TRBV12-5 and TRBJ2-1 gives the whole variable domain DARVTQTPRHKVTEMGQEVTMRCQPILGHNTVFWYRQTMMQGLELLAYFRNRAPLDDSGMPKDRFSAEMPDATLATLKIQPSEPRDSAVYFCASGLVQTSGYNEQFFGPGTRLTVL.

This clonotype was detected ten times or more. One end of the junction does not line up with germline, which may come from a read error. CDR3 DNA sequence: TGTGCCAGCAGCTTAGGGGCAGGGGTCGGAATTTGGAATTTT. Translation: CASSLGAGVGIWNF. This sequence joins TRBV7-2 and TRBJ1-5; D is perhaps TRBD1 (6 bases). CDR1 and CDR2 (germline): SGHTA, FQGNSA. There are 14 residues in the CDR3.

A few counts support this clonotype. V is TRBV6-1 and J is TRBJ1-2; D not resolved. Germline-derived CDR1 and CDR2 are MNHNS and SASEGT. Deletions cut 6 bases from V and 7 bases from J, with 18 bases between. The CDR3 length is 14 residues. CDR3: CASSHGPRVAGYTF. The CDR3 coding sequence is TGTGCCAGCAGCCATGGACCCAGAGTTGCTGGCTACACCTTC.

The V call is TRBV20-1, the J call TRBJ2-3, with 12 positions matching TRBD2. J lost 8 bases, V lost 6 bases, and 15 bases had no gene match. CDR1 is DFQATT, CDR2 SNEGSKA, per germline (reference sequence). The CDR3 is made up of 16 amino acids. The CDR3 sequence: CSAPPYRLAGARTQYF. The CDR3 coding sequence is TGCAGTGCCCCCCCCTATCGACTAGCGGGAGCCCGTACGCAGTATTTT.

CDR3 DNA: TGTGCCAGCAGCCAAGAGCATCGGGACAGAGTTGGCTACACCTTC. It is translated as CASSQEHRDRVGYTF. The V and J genes are TRBV4-2 and TRBJ1-2; 7 nucleotides align to TRBD1. V lost 0 bases to trimming and J lost 7 bases; unmatched junction nucleotides: 8. CDR1 and CDR2 from the germline V gene are LGHNA and YNFKEQ. This CDR3 region has 15 residues.

This clonotype was detected only a few times. This rearrangement joins TRBV20-1 to TRBJ2-1, with D tentatively TRBD1 (6 bases). Trimming pared 6 bases from V and 8 bases from J, leaving 23 bases between. The CDR3 has 15 amino acids. CDR1 and CDR2 (germline): DFQATT, SNEGSKA (reference sequence). The CDR3 DNA reads TGCAGTGCCATTATCGAGGCAGGGGTGTTTCATGAGCAGTTCTTC. Its translation: CSAIIEAGVFHEQFF.

This clonotype has at least ten counts. The chain links TRBV6-1 to TRBJ1-5; TRBD1 might be the D (6 bases). V was clipped by 6 bases and J by 0 bases, with 12 bases between them. This CDR3 has 15 amino acids. CDR1 and CDR2 from the germline V gene are MNHNS and SASEGT. As DNA, the CDR3 is TGTGCCAGCAGCTGGGACATCCGTAGCAATCAGCCCCAGCATTTT. Protein product: CASSWDIRSNQPQHF.

Many counts were recorded for this clonotype. The chain carries TRBV5-1 and TRBJ2-7; the match to TRBD1 covers 10 bases. V shed 1 base, J shed 5 bases, and the junction held 6 bases outside the gene matches. This CDR3 contains 15 residues. The V gene's germline CDR1 is SGHRS and CDR2 YFSETQ. CDR3 loop: CASSLRQGAADEQYF. The CDR3 coding sequence is TGCGCCAGCAGCTTGAGACAGGGGGCGGCCGACGAGCAGTACTTC.

At least ten counts were recorded for this clonotype. The genes are TRBV30 and TRBJ2-5; 9 positions agree with TRBD1. V lost 2 bases to trimming and J lost 8 bases; unmatched junction nucleotides: 9. From germline, CDR1 is GTSNPN and CDR2 SVGIG (reference sequence). There are 14 residues in the CDR3. CDR3 residues: CAWSPGQGGPTQYF. CDR3 nucleotide sequence: TGTGCCTGGAGTCCGGGACAGGGAGGACCCACCCAGTACTTC.

This clonotype has ten or more counts. V and J are TRBV20-1 and TRBJ2-1; perhaps TRBD1 as D (6 bases). Trimming removed 5 bases from V and 0 bases from J, with 17 bases in between. The CDR3 is made up of 16 amino acids. Germline CDR1 DFQATT, CDR2 SNEGSKA (reference sequence). CDR3 region: CSALSRARGSYNEQFF. CDR3 sequence (DNA): TGCAGTGCTCTTTCTCGGGCCAGGGGCTCCTACAATGAGCAGTTCTTC.

This clonotype was observed at least ten times. The chain combines TRBV28 with TRBJ2-7; D unresolved. The CDR3 has 11 amino acids. Germline assignment: CDR1 MDHEN and CDR2 SYDVKM. The V end was cut by 3 bases, the J end by 3 bases, with 3 bases between. The CDR3 sequence is CASSFIYEQYF. The CDR3 nucleotides read TGTGCCAGCAGTTTCATCTACGAGCAGTACTTC.

In DNA form, the CDR3 reads TGCAGTGCTAGAGACCACAGAATTACGGGGGGGCGCGATACGCAGTATTTT. This translates into CSARDHRITGGRDTQYF. The rearrangement links TRBV20-1 to TRBJ2-3; 8 nucleotides align to TRBD2. The CDR3 loop spans 17 amino acids. The V gene's germline CDR1 is DFQATT and CDR2 SNEGSKA (reference sequence). With V trimmed by 0 bases and J by 6 bases, 14 bases remained unmatched.

This clonotype turned up a few times. A much bigger clone sits one base away, suggesting this may be a read error. This chain joins TRBV6-9 and TRBJ1-2; TRBD1 matches 7 bases. There are 15 residues in the CDR3. Germline V gene sequence: CDR1 MNHGY, CDR2 SVAAGI. The CDR3 here is CASSYDRDLNYGYAF. Here the CDR3 DNA reads TGTGCCAGCAGTTACGACAGGGATTTGAACTATGGCTACGCCTTC.